These 2 T cell receptor beta chains were sequenced from one sample in a study of cytomegalovirus exposure and HLA in healthy donors. Primers: 60 Vbeta forward and 13 Jbeta reverse. Repertoires were generated with immunoSEQ multiplex PCR, while TCRdb's copy carries only in-frame clones and drops some. The sample shows some 95,000 clones, 60% to 85% of them seen only once. The source material was PBMCs. These TCRs come from a woman aged 40 to 50 in good health and CMV-seronegative.

The gene calls are TRBV19 and TRBJ2-5, with 8 positions matching TRBD1. V was pared by 4 bases and J by 2 bases, with 3 bases of the junction left unmatched. The CDR3 length is 14 residues. The germline V gene has CDR1 LNHDA and CDR2 SQIVND (reference sequence). CDR3 amino acids: CASSKNRGQETQYF. DNA for the CDR3: TGTGCCAGTAGTAAGAACAGGGGGCAAGAGACCCAGTACTTC.

This clone was observed once. The chain combines TRBV28 with TRBJ1-3, with 8 bases lining up with TRBD1. Losses at the gene ends were 3 bases for V and 3 bases for J; bases not matched to a gene: 13. Germline CDR1 MDHEN, CDR2 SYDVKM. The CDR3 has 18 residues. CDR3 sequence reads: CASSLRSYGQGNGNTIYF. The CDR3 DNA reads as TGTGCCAGCAGTTTGCGCTCCTACGGACAGGGTAATGGAAACACCATATATTTT.